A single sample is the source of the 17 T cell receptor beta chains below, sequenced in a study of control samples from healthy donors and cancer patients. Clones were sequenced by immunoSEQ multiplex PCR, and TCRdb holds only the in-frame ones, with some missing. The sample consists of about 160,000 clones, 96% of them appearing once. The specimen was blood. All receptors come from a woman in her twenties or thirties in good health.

In nucleotides, the CDR3 is TGTGCCAGCAGTCCTAGACTAGCGGGAGGGGGGGAGACCCAGTACTTC. Encoded protein: CASSPRLAGGGETQYF. This chain links TRBV7-6 with TRBJ2-5, with 14 bases aligning to TRBD2. Germline CDR1 reads SGHVS; CDR2 reads FNYEAQ. The CDR3 contains 16 residues. With 6 bases clipped from V and 5 bases from J, the junction kept 8 bases outside the gene matches.

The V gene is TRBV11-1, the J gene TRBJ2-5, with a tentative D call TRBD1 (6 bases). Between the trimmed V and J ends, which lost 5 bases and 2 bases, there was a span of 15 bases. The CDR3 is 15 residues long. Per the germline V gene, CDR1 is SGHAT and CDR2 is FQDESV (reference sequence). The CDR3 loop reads CASSPRGGLQETQYF. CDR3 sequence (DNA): TGTGCCAGCAGCCCGCGTGGGGGCCTACAAGAGACCCAGTACTTC.

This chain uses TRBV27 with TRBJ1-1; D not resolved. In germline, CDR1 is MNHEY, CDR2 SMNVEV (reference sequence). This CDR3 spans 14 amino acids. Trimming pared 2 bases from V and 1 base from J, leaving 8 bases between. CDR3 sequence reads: CASSLRPGNTEAFF. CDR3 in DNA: TGTGCCAGCAGTTTACGGCCAGGGAACACTGAAGCTTTCTTT.

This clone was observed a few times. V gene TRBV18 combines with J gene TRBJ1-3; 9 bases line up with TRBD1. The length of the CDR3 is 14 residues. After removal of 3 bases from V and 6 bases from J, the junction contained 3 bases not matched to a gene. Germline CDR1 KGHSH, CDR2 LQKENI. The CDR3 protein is CASSPGDRENTIYF. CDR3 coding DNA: TGTGCCAGCTCACCTGGGGACAGGGAAAACACCATATATTTT.

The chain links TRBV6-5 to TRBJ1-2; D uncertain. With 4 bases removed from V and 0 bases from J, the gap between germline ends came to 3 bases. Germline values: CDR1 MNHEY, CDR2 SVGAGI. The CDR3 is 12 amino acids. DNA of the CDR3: TGTGCCAGCAGTTTAGCTAACTATGGCTACACCTTC. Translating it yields CASSLANYGYTF.

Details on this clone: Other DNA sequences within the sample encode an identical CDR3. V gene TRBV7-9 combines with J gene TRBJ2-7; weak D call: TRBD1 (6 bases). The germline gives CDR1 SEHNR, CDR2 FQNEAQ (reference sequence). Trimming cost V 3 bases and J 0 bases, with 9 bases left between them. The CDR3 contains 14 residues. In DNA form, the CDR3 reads TGTGCCAGCAGCTTTGACAGGTTCTCCTACGAGCAGTACTTC. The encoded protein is CASSFDRFSYEQYF.

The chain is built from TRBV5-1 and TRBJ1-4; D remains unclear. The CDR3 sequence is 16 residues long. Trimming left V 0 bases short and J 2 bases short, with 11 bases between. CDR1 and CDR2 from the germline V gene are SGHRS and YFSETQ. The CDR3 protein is CASSLGLGGTNEKLFF. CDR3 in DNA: TGCGCCAGCAGCTTGGGTCTGGGAGGGACTAATGAAAAACTGTTTTTT.

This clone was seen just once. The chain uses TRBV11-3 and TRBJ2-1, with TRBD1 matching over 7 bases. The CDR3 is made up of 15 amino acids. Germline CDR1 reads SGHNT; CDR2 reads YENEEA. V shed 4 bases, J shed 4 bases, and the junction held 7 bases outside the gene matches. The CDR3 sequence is CASSSSTGVYNEQFF. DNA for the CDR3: TGTGCCAGCAGCTCATCCACAGGGGTTTACAATGAGCAGTTCTTC.

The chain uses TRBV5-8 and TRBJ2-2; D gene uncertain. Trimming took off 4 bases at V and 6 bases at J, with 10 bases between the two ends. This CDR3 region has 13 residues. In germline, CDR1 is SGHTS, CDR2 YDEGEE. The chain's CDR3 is CASSATRAGELFF. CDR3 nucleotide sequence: TGTGCCAGCAGCGCAACACGGGCCGGGGAGCTGTTTTTT.

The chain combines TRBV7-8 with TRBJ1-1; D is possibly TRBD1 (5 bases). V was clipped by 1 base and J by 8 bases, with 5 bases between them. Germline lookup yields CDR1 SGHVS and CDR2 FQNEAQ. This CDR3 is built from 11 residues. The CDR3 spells CASSLDREAFF. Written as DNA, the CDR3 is TGTGCCAGCAGCTTAGACAGGGAAGCTTTCTTT.

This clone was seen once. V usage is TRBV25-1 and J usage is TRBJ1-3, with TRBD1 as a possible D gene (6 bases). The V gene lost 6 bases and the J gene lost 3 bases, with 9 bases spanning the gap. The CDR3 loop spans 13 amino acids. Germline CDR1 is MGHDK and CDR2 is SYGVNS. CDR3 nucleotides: TGTGCCAGCAGCCCAGGGGTTGGAAACACCATATATTTT. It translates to CASSPGVGNTIYF. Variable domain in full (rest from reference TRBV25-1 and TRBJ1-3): EADIYQTPRYLVIGTGKKITLECSQTMGHDKMYWYQQDPGMELHLIHYSYGVNSTEKGDLSSESTVSRIRTEHFPLTLESARPSHTSQYLCASSPGVGNTIYFGEGSWLTVV.

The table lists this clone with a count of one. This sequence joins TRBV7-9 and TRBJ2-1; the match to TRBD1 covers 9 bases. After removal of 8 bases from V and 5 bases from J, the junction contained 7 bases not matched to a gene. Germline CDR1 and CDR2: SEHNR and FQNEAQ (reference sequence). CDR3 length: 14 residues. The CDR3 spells CASRRTGANNEQFF. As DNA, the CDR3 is TGTGCCAGCCGGAGGACAGGGGCCAACAATGAGCAGTTCTTC. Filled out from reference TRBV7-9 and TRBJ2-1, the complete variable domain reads DTGVSQNPRHKITKRGQNVTFRCDPISEHNRLYWYRQTLGQGPEFLTYFQNEAQLEKSRLLSDRFSAERPKGSFSTLEIQRTEQGDSAMYLCASRRTGANNEQFFGPGTRLTVL.

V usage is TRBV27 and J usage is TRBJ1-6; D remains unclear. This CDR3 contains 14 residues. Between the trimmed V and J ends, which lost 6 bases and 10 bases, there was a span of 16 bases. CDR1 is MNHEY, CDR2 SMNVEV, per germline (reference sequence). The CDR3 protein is CASRPRQVGSPLHF. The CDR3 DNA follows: TGTGCCAGCAGGCCCCGGCAGGTTGGGTCACCCCTCCACTTT.

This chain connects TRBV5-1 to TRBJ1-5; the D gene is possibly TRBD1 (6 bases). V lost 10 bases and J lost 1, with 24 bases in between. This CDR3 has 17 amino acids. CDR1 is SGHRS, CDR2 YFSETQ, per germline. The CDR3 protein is CADRFRNRGPSNQPQHF. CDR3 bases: TGCGCCGACCGATTTAGGAACCGGGGGCCGAGCAATCAGCCCCAGCATTTT.

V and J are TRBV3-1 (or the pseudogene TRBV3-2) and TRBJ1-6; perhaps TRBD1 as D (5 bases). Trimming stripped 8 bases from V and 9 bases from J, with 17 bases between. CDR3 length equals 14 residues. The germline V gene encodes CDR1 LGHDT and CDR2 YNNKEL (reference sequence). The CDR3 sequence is CASHARGVASPLHF. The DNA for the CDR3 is TGTGCCAGCCACGCGCGAGGGGTTGCTTCACCCCTCCACTTT.

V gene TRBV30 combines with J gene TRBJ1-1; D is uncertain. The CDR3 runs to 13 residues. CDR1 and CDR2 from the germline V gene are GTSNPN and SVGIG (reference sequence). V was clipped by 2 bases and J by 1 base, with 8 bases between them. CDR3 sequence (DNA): TGTGCCTGGAGTTCAGTGGGGAACACTGAAGCTTTCTTT. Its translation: CAWSSVGNTEAFF.

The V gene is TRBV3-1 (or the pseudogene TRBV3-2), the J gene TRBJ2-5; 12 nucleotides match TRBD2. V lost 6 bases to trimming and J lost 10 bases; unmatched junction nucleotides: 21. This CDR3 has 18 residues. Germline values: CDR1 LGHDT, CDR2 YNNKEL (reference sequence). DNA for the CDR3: TGTGCCAGCAGGCCTCAAGTTAGGACTAGCGGGGCAACAGAGTGCCAGTACTTC. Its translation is CASRPQVRTSGATECQYF.